The 21 T cell receptor beta chains presented below share a single source sample, sequenced in a study of blood T cell repertoires in COVID-19. Only in-frame clones appear in the TCRdb table, and some are missing; sequencing was by immunoSEQ multiplex PCR. The sample contains about 340,000 clones, more than 85% of which appear only once. The sequencing sample was made of PBMCs or T cells enriched from blood (not recorded which). The receptors derive from a woman in her thirties who had recovered from COVID-19.

The V gene is TRBV19, the J gene TRBJ2-1; 10 nucleotides agree with TRBD2. The CDR3 loop spans 17 amino acids. Trimming at V came to 3 bases and at J to 4 bases, leaving 9 bases not matched to a gene. The germline V gene has CDR1 LNHDA and CDR2 SQIVND (reference sequence). CDR3 sequence reads: CASSMAIAGGPYNEQFF. CDR3 bases: TGTGCCAGTAGTATGGCGATAGCGGGGGGTCCTTACAATGAGCAGTTCTTC.

V and J are TRBV7-2 and TRBJ2-2, with 8 positions matching TRBD2. Per germline, CDR1 SGHTA and CDR2 FQGNSA. Trimming took 5 bases from V and 4 from J; bases not matched to a gene: 6. The CDR3 spans 15 residues. In nucleotides, the CDR3 is TGTGCCAGCAGCCCCGGGACTAGTTTCACCGGGGAGCTGTTTTTT. Translated: CASSPGTSFTGELFF. Full variable domain (remainder filled in from reference TRBV7-2 and TRBJ2-2): GAGVSQSPSNKVTEKGKDVELRCDPISGHTALYWYRQSLGQGLEFLIYFQGNSAPDKSGLPSDRFSAERTGGSVSTLTIQRTQQEDSAVYLCASSPGTSFTGELFFGEGSRLTVL.

The J gene is TRBJ2-1, the V gene TRBV4-1; 9 positions match TRBD2. Germline V gene lookup returns CDR1 MGHRA and CDR2 YSYEKL. The CDR3 is 15 residues long. Losses at the gene ends were 4 bases for V and 6 bases for J; bases not matched to a gene: 7. CDR3 bases: TGCGCCAGCAGCCGCTTTGCGGGGGGGCTCAATGAGCAGTTCTTC. This gives the protein CASSRFAGGLNEQFF.

The chain links TRBV3-1 (or the pseudogene TRBV3-2) to TRBJ1-2; D unclear. The CDR3 has 13 residues. Germline lookup yields CDR1 LGHDT and CDR2 YNNKEL (reference sequence). V dropped 1 base and J dropped 5 bases, with 8 bases sitting between them. The CDR3 sequence is CASSQGPEYGYTF. CDR3 nucleotide sequence: TGTGCCAGCAGCCAAGGTCCCGAGTATGGCTACACCTTC.

The V and J genes are TRBV10-2 and TRBJ2-7, with 9 bases identical to TRBD1. CDR1 WSHSY and CDR2 SAAADI come from the germline V gene. The CDR3 contains 16 residues. V trimming: 4 bases; J trimming: 2 bases; junction bases outside the gene matches: 9. The CDR3 loop reads CASSGIAGTGTYEQYF. The CDR3, as DNA: TGCGCCAGCAGTGGGATCGCCGGGACAGGGACCTACGAGCAGTACTTC.

V gene TRBV7-2 combines with J gene TRBJ2-5; 11 bases are shared with TRBD2. This CDR3 is built from 17 residues. Losses at the gene ends were 4 bases for V and 3 bases for J; bases not matched to a gene: 10. From germline, CDR1 is SGHTA and CDR2 FQGNSA. CDR3 sequence reads: CASSSSDGTSGKETQYF. The CDR3 DNA reads as TGTGCCAGCAGCTCTAGCGATGGGACTAGCGGAAAAGAGACCCAGTACTTC.

V gene TRBV7-3 combines with J gene TRBJ1-1; maybe TRBD1 (6 bases). The V end was cut by 5 bases, the J end by 4 bases, with 17 bases between. The CDR3 runs to 15 residues. The germline V gene encodes CDR1 SGHTA and CDR2 FQGTGA. DNA for the CDR3: TGTGCCAGCAGCCCAAGGGGGAGGGGAGTCACTGAAGCTTTCTTT. Translating gives CASSPRGRGVTEAFF.

CDR3 amino acids: CASSQGSSSETQYF. As DNA, the CDR3 is TGTGCCAGCAGCCAAGGGTCTAGCTCGGAGACCCAGTACTTC. The J gene is TRBJ2-5, the V gene TRBV3-1 (or the pseudogene TRBV3-2); possibly TRBD2 for D (5 bases). V was shortened by 1 base and J by 5 bases, with 11 bases between the two germline ends. The CDR3 totals 14 residues. Germline V gene sequence: CDR1 LGHDT, CDR2 YNNKEL (reference sequence).

V is TRBV27 and J is TRBJ2-3; TRBD2 aligns across 7 bases. V shed 2 bases and J 2 bases; nucleotides not matched to a gene: 10. The germline V gene encodes CDR1 MNHEY and CDR2 SMNVEV (reference sequence). This CDR3 region has 17 residues. This chain's CDR3 is CASSLMTSRRVTDTQYF. In nucleotides, the CDR3 is TGTGCCAGCAGTTTAATGACTAGCCGCCGGGTCACAGATACGCAGTATTTT.

The rearrangement links TRBV2 to TRBJ2-7; D possibly corresponds to TRBD2 (6 bases). This CDR3 comprises 16 residues. The V end was cut by 6 bases, the J end by 2 bases, with 20 bases between. The germline V gene has CDR1 SNHLY and CDR2 FYNNEI. Here the CDR3 reads CASSPRGTPSPYEQYF. Here the CDR3 DNA reads TGTGCCAGCAGCCCTCGCGGGACTCCTTCCCCCTACGAGCAGTACTTC.

The chain combines TRBV4-2 with TRBJ1-4; D not resolved. CDR1 and CDR2 from the germline V gene are LGHNA and YNFKEQ. CDR3 size: 15 residues. Between the trimmed V and J ends, which lost 1 base and 7 bases, there was a span of 13 bases. Here the CDR3 DNA reads TGTGCCAGCAGCCAAGGCGCAGGCGAAGGTGAAAAACTGTTTTTT. Translating it yields CASSQGAGEGEKLFF.

The chain links TRBV28 to TRBJ2-1; 7 bases line up with TRBD2. Trimming at V came to 5 bases and at J to 4 bases, leaving 8 bases not matched to a gene. CDR3 length equals 15 residues. In germline, CDR1 is MDHEN, CDR2 SYDVKM. The CDR3: CASSGRGLLYNEQFF. CDR3 nucleotide sequence: TGTGCCAGCAGTGGGAGGGGACTCCTTTACAATGAGCAGTTCTTC. The entire variable domain, with the rest obtained from reference TRBV28 and TRBJ2-1, is as follows: DVKVTQSSRYLVKRTGEKVFLECVQDMDHENMFWYRQDPGLGLRLIYFSYDVKMKEKGDIPEGYSVSREKKERFSLILESASTNQTSMYLCASSGRGLLYNEQFFGPGTRLTVL.

This clone has just one count. The chain combines TRBV13 with TRBJ1-3; 10 bases map to TRBD1. V lost 4 bases to trimming and J lost 7 bases; unmatched junction nucleotides: 7. CDR3 size: 15 residues. Germline CDR1 and CDR2: PRHDT and FYEKMQ (reference sequence). The CDR3: CASSSGTGVGNTIYF. In DNA form, the CDR3 reads TGTGCCAGCAGCTCCGGGACAGGGGTAGGGAACACCATATATTTT.

The chain recombines TRBV28 with TRBJ1-2; D is unclear. Germline CDR1 MDHEN, CDR2 SYDVKM. V lost 2 bases to trimming and J lost 8 bases, with 12 bases between them. This CDR3 has 13 residues. The CDR3 reads CASSLNGPGGYTF. The DNA of the CDR3 is TGTGCCAGCAGTTTAAACGGCCCGGGGGGCTACACCTTC.

The chain carries TRBV30 and TRBJ1-1; 12 nucleotides agree with TRBD1. Germline V gene data show CDR1 as GTSNPN and CDR2 as SVGIG (reference sequence). Germline trimming cut 0 bases from V and 11 bases from J; bases unmatched to any gene: 13. CDR3 length: 16 residues. The CDR3 reads CAWSVERDRGRREAFF. CDR3 nucleotides: TGTGCCTGGAGTGTAGAGCGGGACAGGGGGCGCCGAGAGGCTTTCTTT.

V gene TRBV18 combines with J gene TRBJ1-4; a weak D match, TRBD1 (6 bases). CDR3 length equals 15 residues. Trimming cost V 3 bases and J 3 bases, with 11 bases left between them. CDR1 and CDR2 from the germline V gene are KGHSH and LQKENI. The chain's CDR3 is CASSPYREPNEKLFF. CDR3 in DNA: TGTGCCAGCTCACCGTACAGGGAACCTAATGAAAAACTGTTTTTT. The full variable domain, with the rest looked up from reference TRBV18 and TRBJ1-4, is NAGVMQNPRHLVRRRGQEARLRCSPMKGHSHVYWYRQLPEEGLKFMVYLQKENIIDESGMPKERFSAEFPKEGPSILRIQQVVRGDSAAYFCASSPYREPNEKLFFGSGTQLSVL.

V and J are TRBV5-1 and TRBJ1-2; weak D call: TRBD1 (6 bases). V was pared by 0 bases and J by 0 bases, with 9 bases between. Germline V gene sequence: CDR1 SGHRS, CDR2 YFSETQ. CDR3 length: 15 amino acids. Here the CDR3 reads CASSLGGQPNYGYTF. CDR3 DNA: TGCGCCAGCAGCTTGGGGGGACAACCTAACTATGGCTACACCTTC.

This rearrangement joins TRBV28 to TRBJ2-7; 10 bases fit TRBD2. J was trimmed by 1 base and V by 6 bases; bases with no gene match: 3. The CDR3 has 14 amino acids. Per germline, CDR1 MDHEN and CDR2 SYDVKM. Written as DNA, the CDR3 is TGTGCCAGCAGACCTAGCGGGAGTTCCTACGAGCAGTACTTC. It specifies CASRPSGSSYEQYF.

In its sample, this clone was seen once. The chain carries TRBV9 and TRBJ2-5, with 12 bases identical to TRBD2. The junction had 7 bases not matched to a gene; V was cut back by 3 bases and J by 7 bases. The germline V gene encodes CDR1 SGDLS and CDR2 YYNGEE. The CDR3 loop spans 15 amino acids. CDR3 in amino acids: CASSAGLAGNRTQYF. CDR3 sequence (DNA): TGTGCCAGCAGCGCAGGACTAGCGGGGAATCGGACCCAGTACTTC.

The rearrangement links TRBV19 to TRBJ2-6, with D perhaps matching TRBD1 (6 bases). Germline V gene sequence: CDR1 LNHDA, CDR2 SQIVND (reference sequence). V shed 7 bases and J shed 3 bases, with 19 bases lying between them. The length of the CDR3 is 17 residues. The DNA of the CDR3 is TGTGCCAGTACCCCTATCACGACAGGCGGTGGGGCCAACGTCCTGACTTTC. Its translation is CASTPITTGGGANVLTF.

V is TRBV27 and J is TRBJ2-7; 7 bases line up with TRBD1. V lost 5 bases, J lost 2 bases, and 3 bases stayed unmatched. This CDR3 has 13 residues. Germline loops: CDR1 MNHEY, CDR2 SMNVEV (reference sequence). The CDR3 spells CASSIGTAYEQYF. DNA for the CDR3: TGTGCCAGCAGTATCGGGACAGCCTACGAGCAGTACTTC.